This note documents a single T cell receptor beta chain sequence. This record belongs to a study of blood T cell repertoires in COVID-19. Across the study: PBMCs, B-cell-depleted T cells, or T cells provided the cDNA or gDNA that made up the material.

Produced via immunoSEQ multiplex PCR; TCRdb's table is partial and in-frame only. There are 99,000 or so clones in the sample; around nine tenths occur only once, and 6% lies in the top ten. Germline loops: CDR1 SNHLY, CDR2 FYNNEI. The germline V and J ends were trimmed by 2 bases and 0 bases, with 26 bases remaining between them. The CDR3 runs to 20 residues. Sequencing used peripheral blood. This TCR derives from a human donor in a cohort sampled during active COVID-19. This rearrangement joins TRBV2 to TRBJ2-7, with D possibly being TRBD2 (5 bases). The DNA for the CDR3 is TGTGCCAGCAGTGAACTCGCGCGAGGGCAGACGGCCCTCTCCTCCTACGAGCAGTACTTC. Translation: CASSELARGQTALSSYEQYF.